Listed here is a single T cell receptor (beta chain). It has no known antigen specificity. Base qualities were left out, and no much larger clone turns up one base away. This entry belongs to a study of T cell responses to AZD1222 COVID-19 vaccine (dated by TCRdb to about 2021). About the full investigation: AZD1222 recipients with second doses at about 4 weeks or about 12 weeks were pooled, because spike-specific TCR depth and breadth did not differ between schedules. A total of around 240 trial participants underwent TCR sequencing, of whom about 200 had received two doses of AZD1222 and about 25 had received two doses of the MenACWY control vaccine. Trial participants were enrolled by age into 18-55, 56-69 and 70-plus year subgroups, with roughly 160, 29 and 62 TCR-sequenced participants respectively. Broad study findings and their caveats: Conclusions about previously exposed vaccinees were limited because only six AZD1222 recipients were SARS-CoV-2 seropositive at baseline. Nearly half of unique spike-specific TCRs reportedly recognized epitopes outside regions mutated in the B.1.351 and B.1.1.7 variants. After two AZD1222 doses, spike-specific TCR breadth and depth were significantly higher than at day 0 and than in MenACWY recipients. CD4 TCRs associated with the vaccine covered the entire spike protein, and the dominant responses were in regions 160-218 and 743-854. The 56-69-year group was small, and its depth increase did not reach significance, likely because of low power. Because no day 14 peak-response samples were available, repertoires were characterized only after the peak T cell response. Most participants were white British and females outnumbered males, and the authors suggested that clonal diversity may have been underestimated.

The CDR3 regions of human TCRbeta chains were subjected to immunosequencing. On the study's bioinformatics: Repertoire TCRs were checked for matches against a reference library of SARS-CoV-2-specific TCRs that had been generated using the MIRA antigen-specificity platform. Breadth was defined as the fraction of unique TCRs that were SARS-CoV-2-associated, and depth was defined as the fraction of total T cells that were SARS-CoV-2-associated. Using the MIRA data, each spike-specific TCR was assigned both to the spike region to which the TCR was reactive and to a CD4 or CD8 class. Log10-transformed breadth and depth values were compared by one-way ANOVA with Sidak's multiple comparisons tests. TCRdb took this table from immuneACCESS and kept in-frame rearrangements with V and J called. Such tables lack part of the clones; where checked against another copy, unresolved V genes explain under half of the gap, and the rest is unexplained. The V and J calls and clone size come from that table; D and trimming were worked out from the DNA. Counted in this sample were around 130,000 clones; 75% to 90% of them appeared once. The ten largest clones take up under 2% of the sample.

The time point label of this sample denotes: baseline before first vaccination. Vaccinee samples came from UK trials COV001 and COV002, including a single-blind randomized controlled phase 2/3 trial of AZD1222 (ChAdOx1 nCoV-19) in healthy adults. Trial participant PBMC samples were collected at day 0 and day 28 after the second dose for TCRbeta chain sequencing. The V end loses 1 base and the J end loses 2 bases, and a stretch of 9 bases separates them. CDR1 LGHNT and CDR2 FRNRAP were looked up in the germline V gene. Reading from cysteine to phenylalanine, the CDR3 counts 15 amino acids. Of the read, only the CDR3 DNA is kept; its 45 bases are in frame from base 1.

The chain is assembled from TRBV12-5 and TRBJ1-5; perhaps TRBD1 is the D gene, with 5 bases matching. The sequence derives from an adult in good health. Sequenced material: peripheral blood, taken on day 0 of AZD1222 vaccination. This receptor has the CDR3 CASGLGQGRNQPQHF. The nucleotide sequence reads TGTGCTAGTGGTTTGGGTCAGGGACGCAATCAGCCCCAGCATTTT. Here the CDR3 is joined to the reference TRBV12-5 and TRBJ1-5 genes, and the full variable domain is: DARVTQTPRHKVTEMGQEVTMRCQPILGHNTVFWYRQTMMQGLELLAYFRNRAPLDDSGMPKDRFSAEMPDATLATLKIQPSEPRDSAVYFCASGLGQGRNQPQHFGDGTRLSIL.